This T cell receptor beta chain is from a study of T cell repertoires in cytomegalovirus infection. From germline, CDR1 is SGDLS and CDR2 YYNGEE. The CDR3 contains 15 residues. V was shortened by 0 bases and J by 2 bases, with 10 bases between the two germline ends. TCRdb re-analysed the reads in MiXCR, keeping a single row per CDR3 protein. The sample records approximately 490,000 distinct CDR3 sequences, 11% being singletons. The sequence was collected from a human donor in good health (CMV status not recorded). Some clones in this sample may be carry-over from other donors' samples. The rearrangement joins TRBV9 to TRBJ2-3; D gene unclear. Sequenced sample: PBMCs. CDR3 sequence reads: CASSVGTLYTDTQYF. The CDR3 DNA reads TGTGCCAGCAGCGTAGGAACGCTATACACAGATACGCAGTATTTT.